Below are 18 T cell receptor beta chains sequenced from a single sample in a study of shared clonotypes between healthy human individuals. Libraries were prepared by immunoSEQ multiplex PCR; TCRdb keeps only in-frame clonotypes and omits some of them. Here the sample spans roughly 2.1 million clones, 90% to 95% being singletons. Naive CD8 cells, CD45RO-negative and positively selected for CCR7, excluded terminally differentiated effector memory CD45RA+ cells. The sequenced sample consisted of naive CD8+ T cells from PBMCs. These receptors were obtained from a man aged 18 to 30 in good health. Some clones in this sample may be carry-over from other donors' samples.

V and J are TRBV7-9 and TRBJ2-2; 9 bases are shared with TRBD2. The V gene end was trimmed by 5 bases and the J gene end by 12 bases; junction bases not matched to a gene: 13. Germline V gene lookup returns CDR1 SEHNR and CDR2 FQNEAQ (reference sequence). The CDR3 has 15 amino acids. CDR3 residues: CASSPGLAPTSKLFF. CDR3 sequence (DNA): TGTGCCAGCAGCCCAGGACTAGCGCCCACTAGTAAGCTGTTTTTT.

This rearrangement joins TRBV5-1 to TRBJ2-1; TRBD1 matches at 7 bases. The CDR3 spans 16 residues. From germline, CDR1 is SGHRS and CDR2 YFSETQ. Trimming at V came to 2 bases and at J to 4 bases, leaving 9 bases not matched to a gene. CDR3: CASSFKPGQTYNEQFF. CDR3 bases: TGCGCCAGCAGCTTCAAACCGGGACAGACATACAATGAGCAGTTCTTC.

The rearrangement links TRBV5-1 to TRBJ2-1; the match to TRBD1 covers 8 bases. V was clipped by 4 bases and J by 8 bases; unmatched bases: 11. Germline CDR1 reads SGHRS; CDR2 reads YFSETQ. The CDR3 runs to 15 residues. The CDR3: CASSPTGGQTHEQFF. CDR3 sequence (DNA): TGCGCCAGCAGCCCCACAGGGGGACAGACCCATGAGCAGTTCTTC.

V gene TRBV27 combines with J gene TRBJ2-7; 8 bases line up with TRBD1. CDR1 is MNHEY and CDR2 is SMNVEV in the germline V gene (reference sequence). With 6 bases clipped from V and 4 bases from J, the junction kept 14 bases outside the gene matches. The CDR3 has 16 residues. The CDR3 protein is CASSPSVRTGSYEQYF. The CDR3 coding sequence is TGTGCCAGCAGCCCCTCGGTGCGGACAGGGTCATACGAGCAGTACTTC.

Here the CDR3 reads CASSLDLFGGLLAYEQFF. The CDR3 region has the DNA TGTGCCAGCAGCTTAGACCTTTTTGGGGGACTTCTTGCCTATGAGCAGTTCTTC. The J gene is TRBJ2-1, the V gene TRBV7-2; tentative D call: TRBD2 (6 bases). This CDR3 contains 18 residues. With 1 base removed from V and 8 bases from J, the gap between germline ends came to 24 bases. Germline V lookup: CDR1 SGHTA, CDR2 FQGNSA.

V gene TRBV11-2 combines with J gene TRBJ2-7; 7 positions agree with TRBD1. V was clipped by 2 bases and J by 1 base; unmatched bases: 5. The CDR3 has 15 residues. Germline CDR1 and CDR2: SGHAT and FQNNGV. CDR3 sequence (DNA): TGTGCCAGCAGCTTATCGTGGGACAGATCCTACGAGCAGTACTTC. It specifies CASSLSWDRSYEQYF.

This clone was detected only a few times. A read error may account for a junction end that differs from germline. V is TRBV19 and J is TRBJ2-1, with D unresolved. The germline V gene has CDR1 LNHDA and CDR2 SQIVND (reference sequence). CDR3 size: 12 residues. The CDR3 DNA reads as TGTGCCAGTAGTATGCCCTACGATGAGCAGTTCTTC. Translation gives CASSMPYDEQFF. Full variable domain (rest looked up from reference TRBV19 and TRBJ2-1): DGGITQSPKYLFRKEGQNVTLSCEQNLNHDAMYWYRQDPGQGLRLIYYSQIVNDFQKGDIAEGYSVSREKKESFPLTVTSAQKNPTAFYLCASSMPYDEQFFGPGTRLTVL.

The chain employs TRBV4-1 and TRBJ2-5; 9 positions agree with TRBD1. Trimming removed 1 base from V and 4 bases from J; junction bases left unmatched: 10. Germline lookup yields CDR1 MGHRA and CDR2 YSYEKL. The CDR3 is made up of 17 amino acids. As DNA, the CDR3 is TGCGCCAGCAGCCAAGCAACAGGGGGCCCCGCGGGAGAGACCCAGTACTTC. Its translation is CASSQATGGPAGETQYF.

The V and J genes are TRBV6-5 and TRBJ2-7; possible D gene TRBD2, 5 bases. Germline V lookup: CDR1 MNHEY, CDR2 SVGAGI. The V end lost 5 bases, the J end lost 2 bases, and 13 bases lay between the germline ends. This CDR3 is built from 14 residues. CDR3 residues: CASSKTEGPYEQYF. CDR3 nucleotides: TGTGCCAGCAGTAAAACTGAGGGCCCCTACGAGCAGTACTTC.

Concerning this clone: Other DNA sequences within the sample encode an identical CDR3. The chain has TRBV28 and TRBJ2-5; the D gene is possibly TRBD2 (6 bases). The V gene's germline CDR1 is MDHEN and CDR2 SYDVKM. The CDR3 sequence is 12 residues long. The ends were cut back, 7 bases at V and 2 bases at J, with 8 bases in the middle. CDR3 region: CASTGGQETQYF. CDR3 coding DNA: TGTGCCAGCACTGGGGGGCAAGAGACCCAGTACTTC.

The V gene is TRBV27, the J gene TRBJ2-2; TRBD1 might be the D (5 bases). V was clipped by 6 bases and J by 6 bases, with 20 bases between them. The CDR3 totals 16 residues. CDR1 MNHEY and CDR2 SMNVEV come from the germline V gene (reference sequence). CDR3 nucleotides: TGTGCCAGCAGCCTTTTGGGGCAGGGCCTCCCCGGGGAGCTGTTTTTT. This gives the protein CASSLLGQGLPGELFF.

V gene TRBV30 combines with J gene TRBJ2-7, with D uncertain. Trimming removed 2 bases from V and 6 bases from J, with 8 bases in between. The germline gives CDR1 GTSNPN, CDR2 SVGIG (reference sequence). The CDR3 runs to 11 residues. CDR3 bases: TGTGCCTGGAGTTACTCTAGCGAGCAGTACTTC. Protein product: CAWSYSSEQYF.

This clone came up once. The chain links TRBV27 to TRBJ2-7, with 9 bases matching TRBD1. This CDR3 region has 13 residues. Germline V CDR1 and CDR2: MNHEY, SMNVEV (reference sequence). Trimming took 10 bases from V and 6 from J; bases not matched to a gene: 10. The CDR3 sequence is CATGTGFLLEQYF. The CDR3 DNA is TGTGCCACCGGGACAGGGTTCCTGCTCGAGCAGTACTTC.

The CDR3 nucleotides are TGTGCCAGCAGCAAGCGGGAGGCCTGGGTAGGAGAGACCCAGTACTTC. Translation gives CASSKREAWVGETQYF. The chain combines TRBV28 with TRBJ2-5; 9 bases are shared with TRBD2. The V and J ends lost 6 bases and 4 bases, in that order; junction bases with no gene match: 12. The CDR3 length is 16 residues. Germline-derived CDR1 and CDR2 are MDHEN and SYDVKM.

In regard to this clone: Other DNA sequences from this sample encode an identical CDR3 as well. The rearrangement links TRBV7-9 to TRBJ2-7; D is unresolved. The germline V gene encodes CDR1 SEHNR and CDR2 FQNEAQ (reference sequence). With 1 base removed from V and 2 bases from J, the gap between germline ends came to 12 bases. CDR3 length: 15 residues. The CDR3 spells CASSLVSAGTYEQYF. CDR3 nucleotide sequence: TGTGCCAGCAGCTTAGTTTCCGCTGGGACCTACGAGCAGTACTTC.

This chain joins TRBV15 and TRBJ2-5; possible D gene TRBD1, 5 bases. Germline-derived CDR1 and CDR2 are LNHNV and YYDKDF (reference sequence). There are 12 residues in the CDR3. V lost 5 bases and J lost 6, with 10 bases in between. The CDR3 DNA reads TGTGCCACCAGCGCAGGGAAAAAGACCCAGTACTTC. Its protein product is CATSAGKKTQYF.

The chain combines TRBV2 with TRBJ2-7; no reliable D call. Germline assignment: CDR1 SNHLY and CDR2 FYNNEI. The CDR3 runs to 13 residues. V dropped 3 bases and J dropped 3 bases, with 9 bases sitting between them. The CDR3, as DNA: TGTGCCAGCAGTGACTCCAGAGACTACGAGCAGTACTTC. Encoded protein: CASSDSRDYEQYF.

The gene calls are TRBV11-2 and TRBJ2-7; possible D gene TRBD2, 6 bases. Trimming stripped 3 bases from V and 4 bases from J, with 10 bases between. The length of the CDR3 is 13 residues. CDR1 is SGHAT, CDR2 FQNNGV, per germline. CDR3 nucleotide sequence: TGTGCCAGCAGCTTCTCGACTAGATACGAGCAGTACTTC. As protein: CASSFSTRYEQYF. The full variable domain, completed using reference TRBV11-2 and TRBJ2-7, is EAGVAQSPRYKIIEKRQSVAFWCNPISGHATLYWYQQILGQGPKLLIQFQNNGVVDDSQLPKDRFSAERLKGVDSTLKIQPAKLEDSAVYLCASSFSTRYEQYFGPGTRLTVT.